This TCR beta chain was documented in a study of response to subunit inactivated influenza vaccine. This clonotype turned up a few times. The antigen remains undetermined. Each CDR3 protein is one row after TCRdb ran MiXCR on the RT-PCR reads. The sample contains hundreds of thousands of distinct CDR3 sequences, approximately 10% of which appear only once. This CDR3 contains 17 residues. From germline, CDR1 is SGHDN and CDR2 FVKESK. Trimming stripped 4 bases from V and 4 bases from J, with 17 bases between. Study-level points and caveats: The authors suggested that few new T cells are recruited per seasonal influenza vaccination.

The V and J genes are TRBV14 and TRBJ2-6; D remains unclear. Sample: PBMCs from blood, taken on the day of vaccination. This sequence was found in a middle-aged man who received an inactivated influenza vaccine. The CDR3 loop reads CASSPRSLSSGANVLTF. The DNA of the CDR3 is TGTGCCAGCAGCCCCAGGTCACTTTCTTCCGGGGCCAACGTCCTGACTTTC.